This TCR beta chain was captured in a study of shared clonotypes between healthy human individuals. Study-level points and caveats: The study found lower generation probabilities in non-shared clonotypes than in those shared by all four donors.

In the CD4+ fraction, cells were divided into CD45RA+ naive and CD45RA-negative memory subsets. The V end was cut by 8 bases, the J end by 1 base, with 13 bases between. Germline assignment: CDR1 MDHEN and CDR2 SYDVKM. The CDR3 spans 14 residues. Sequenced by immunoSEQ multiplex PCR; TCRdb stores in-frame clones only, minus some. This table holds roughly 1.4 million clones, around 98.5% found once. Comments on this clone: The antigen is not known.

This sequence joins TRBV28 and TRBJ2-3; TRBD1 is a possible D gene (6 bases). This TCR was sampled from a man aged 30 to 45 in good health. The sequenced material came from naive CD4+ T cells sorted from blood. Subset given: CD45RA+ positively selected. CDR3 nucleotide sequence: TGTGCCAGCTGTGGGGCAGGGGGCACAGATACGCAGTATTTT. The encoded protein is CASCGAGGTDTQYF.